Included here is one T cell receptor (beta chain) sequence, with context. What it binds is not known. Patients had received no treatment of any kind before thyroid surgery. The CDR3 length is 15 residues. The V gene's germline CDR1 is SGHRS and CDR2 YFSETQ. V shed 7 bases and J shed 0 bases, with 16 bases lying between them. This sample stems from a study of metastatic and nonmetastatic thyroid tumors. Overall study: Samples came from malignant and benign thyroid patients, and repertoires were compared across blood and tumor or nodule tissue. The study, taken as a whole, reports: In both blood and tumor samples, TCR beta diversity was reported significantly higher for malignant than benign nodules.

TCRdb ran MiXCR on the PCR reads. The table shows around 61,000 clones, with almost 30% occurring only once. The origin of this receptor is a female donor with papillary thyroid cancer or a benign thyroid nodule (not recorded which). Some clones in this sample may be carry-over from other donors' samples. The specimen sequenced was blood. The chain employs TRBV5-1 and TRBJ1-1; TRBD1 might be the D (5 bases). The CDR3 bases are TGCGCCAGCGCCCAAATGGGGCCGATGAACACTGAAGCTTTCTTT. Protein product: CASAQMGPMNTEAFF.